These 8 T cell receptor beta chains were sequenced from one sample in a study of PD-L1 blockade in urothelial cancer. The repertoire was sequenced with immunoSEQ multiplex PCR; TCRdb's copy has only in-frame clones and lacks some. The repertoire holds about 83,000 clones, with 75% to 90% as singletons. Source: PBMCs, taken around atezolizumab (anti-PD-L1) treatment. These receptors were taken from a woman in her seventies with urothelial cancer.

The chain combines TRBV19 with TRBJ2-1; 7 nucleotides agree with TRBD2. The CDR3 is 15 residues long. CDR1 is LNHDA, CDR2 SQIVND, per germline (reference sequence). V was pared by 3 bases and J by 7 bases, with 9 bases of the junction left unmatched. Written as DNA, the CDR3 is TGTGCCAGTAGTATTGGCGGGAGTCCGGGGAATGAGCAGTTCTTC. As protein: CASSIGGSPGNEQFF.

The chain couples TRBV11-2 to TRBJ2-7; TRBD2 might be the D (6 bases). Germline V CDR1 and CDR2: SGHAT, FQNNGV. Trimming took off 3 bases at V and 3 bases at J, with 6 bases between the two ends. This CDR3 has 12 amino acids. Written as DNA, the CDR3 is TGTGCCAGCAGCTTTAGCGGCTACGAGCAGTACTTC. Translating gives CASSFSGYEQYF.

The rearrangement uses TRBV5-6 and TRBJ2-1; weak D call: TRBD2 (5 bases). The CDR3 spans 16 residues. V was clipped by 4 bases and J by 2 bases, with 16 bases between them. Germline lookup yields CDR1 SGHDT and CDR2 YYEEEE. CDR3 loop: CASSNDRGPAYNEQFF. CDR3 bases: TGTGCCAGCAGCAACGACCGGGGTCCTGCCTACAATGAGCAGTTCTTC.

This chain joins TRBV7-9 and TRBJ1-6; a possible D gene is TRBD1 (5 bases). The CDR3 contains 18 residues. V dropped 1 base and J dropped 7 bases, with 20 bases sitting between them. Germline assignment: CDR1 SEHNR and CDR2 FQNEAQ (reference sequence). The CDR3 DNA is TGTGCCAGCAGCTTAGACCTCGGGGGGAGTGAACGGAATTCACCCCTCCACTTT. Translated, it gives CASSLDLGGSERNSPLHF.

The rearrangement uses TRBV6-5 and TRBJ2-5; 8 positions agree with TRBD1. CDR3 length equals 14 residues. J gave up 5 bases and V 5 bases, and 7 bases lay outside the gene matches. Germline CDR1 and CDR2: MNHEY and SVGAGI. Here the CDR3 reads CASSTTGAGETQYF. The CDR3 nucleotides read TGTGCCAGCAGTACGACAGGGGCGGGGGAGACCCAGTACTTC.

The chain combines TRBV4-1 with TRBJ2-1; a possible D gene is TRBD2 (5 bases). Between the trimmed V and J ends, which lost 4 bases and 7 bases, there was a span of 17 bases. CDR3 length: 15 amino acids. CDR1 and CDR2 from the germline V gene are MGHRA and YSYEKL. CDR3 loop: CASSPPSPTRNEQFF. CDR3 sequence (DNA): TGCGCCAGCAGCCCCCCCTCCCCCACTAGAAATGAGCAGTTCTTC.

This chain uses TRBV19 with TRBJ1-2; tentatively, D is TRBD1 (5 bases). CDR3 size: 11 residues. Germline values: CDR1 LNHDA, CDR2 SQIVND (reference sequence). V lost 10 bases and J 5 bases, leaving 11 bases between the germline ends. CDR3 in amino acids: CATREGYGYTF. The CDR3 DNA sequence: TGTGCCACTAGGGAGGGGTATGGCTACACCTTC. Filled out from reference TRBV19 and TRBJ1-2, the complete variable domain reads DGGITQSPKYLFRKEGQNVTLSCEQNLNHDAMYWYRQDPGQGLRLIYYSQIVNDFQKGDIAEGYSVSREKKESFPLTVTSAQKNPTAFYLCATREGYGYTFGSGTRLTVV.

The J gene is TRBJ1-5, the V gene TRBV27; D is uncertain. The CDR3 loop spans 15 amino acids. The germline V gene has CDR1 MNHEY and CDR2 SMNVEV (reference sequence). The ends were cut back, 3 bases at V and 9 bases at J, with 18 bases in the middle. CDR3 nucleotide sequence: TGTGCCAGCAGTTTCCCCAGCGGTTCGGCCCGGCCCCAGCATTTT. It yields the protein CASSFPSGSARPQHF.